This T cell receptor (beta chain) was obtained from a study of T cells in Graves' hyperthyroidism and ophthalmopathy. In the case of this clonotype: Mismatch with germline at one junction end may stem from a read error.

Amplification targeted TCR beta CDR3 regions from RNA transcripts. Initially, a first-round RT-PCR of the TCR CDR3 employed the HTBI primer set. TCRdb processed the multiplex PCR reads anew with MiXCR; each CDR3 protein has one entry. The sample yields about 840,000 distinct CDR3 sequences, roughly 40% seen once. CDR3 length equals 13 residues. The germline gives CDR1 SGHVS, CDR2 FQNEAQ. An absence of ophthalmopathy progression within 18 months meant stable Graves' hyperthyroidism. The V gene is TRBV7-8, the J gene TRBJ1-4, with D possibly being TRBD1 (5 bases). The sequence derives from a man aged 18 to 35 with Graves' hyperthyroidism. The sequenced sample was blood. CDR3 sequence: CASSPGAYEKLFF. The CDR3, as DNA: TGCGCCAGCAGCCCCGGGGCCTATGAAAAACTGTTTTTT.